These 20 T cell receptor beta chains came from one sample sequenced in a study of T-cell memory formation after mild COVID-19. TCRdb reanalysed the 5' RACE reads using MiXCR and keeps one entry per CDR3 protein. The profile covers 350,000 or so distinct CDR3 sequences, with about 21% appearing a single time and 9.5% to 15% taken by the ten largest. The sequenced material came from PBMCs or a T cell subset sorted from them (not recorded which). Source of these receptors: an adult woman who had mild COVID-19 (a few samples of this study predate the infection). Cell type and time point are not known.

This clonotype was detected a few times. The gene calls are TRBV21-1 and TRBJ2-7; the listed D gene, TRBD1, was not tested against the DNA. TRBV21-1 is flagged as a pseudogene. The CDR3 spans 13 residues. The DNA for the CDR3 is TGTGCCAGCAGCTCAAGGGACATAGACGAGCAGTACTTC. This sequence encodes CASSSRDIDEQYF.

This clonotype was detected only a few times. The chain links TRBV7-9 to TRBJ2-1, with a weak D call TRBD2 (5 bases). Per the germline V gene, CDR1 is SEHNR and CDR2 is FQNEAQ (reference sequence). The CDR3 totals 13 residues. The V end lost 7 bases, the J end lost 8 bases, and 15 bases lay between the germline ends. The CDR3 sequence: CASKQSGIDEQFF. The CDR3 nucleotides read TGTGCCAGCAAACAGTCGGGGATTGATGAGCAGTTCTTC.

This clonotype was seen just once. CDR3: CASGFPGRGLNTEAFF. CDR3 nucleotide sequence: TGTGCCAGCGGTTTTCCAGGGAGGGGGCTGAACACTGAAGCTTTCTTT. J is TRBJ1-1 and V is TRBV5-8; 7 nucleotides agree with TRBD1. The CDR3 totals 16 residues. V gave up 7 bases and J gave up 0 bases; unmatched junction bases: 12. Germline V gene sequence: CDR1 SGHTS, CDR2 YDEGEE.

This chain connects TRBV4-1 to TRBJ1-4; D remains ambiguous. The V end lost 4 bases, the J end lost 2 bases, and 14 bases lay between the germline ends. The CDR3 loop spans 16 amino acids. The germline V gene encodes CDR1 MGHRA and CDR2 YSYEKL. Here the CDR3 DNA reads TGCGCCAGCAGCCTATCCCCCGGGAAGACTAATGAAAAACTGTTTTTT. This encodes CASSLSPGKTNEKLFF.

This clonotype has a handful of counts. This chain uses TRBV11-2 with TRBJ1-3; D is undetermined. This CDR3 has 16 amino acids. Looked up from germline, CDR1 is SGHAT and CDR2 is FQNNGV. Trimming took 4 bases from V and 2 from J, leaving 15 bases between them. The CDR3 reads CASSSVTAGAGNTIYF. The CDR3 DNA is TGTGCCAGCAGCTCCGTTACAGCGGGAGCTGGAAACACCATATATTTT.

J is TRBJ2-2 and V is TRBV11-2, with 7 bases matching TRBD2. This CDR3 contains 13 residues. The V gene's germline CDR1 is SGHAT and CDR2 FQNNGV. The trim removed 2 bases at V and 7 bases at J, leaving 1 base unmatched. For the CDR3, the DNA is TGTGCCAGCAGCTTACAGCGGGACGGGGAGCTGTTTTTT. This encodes CASSLQRDGELFF.

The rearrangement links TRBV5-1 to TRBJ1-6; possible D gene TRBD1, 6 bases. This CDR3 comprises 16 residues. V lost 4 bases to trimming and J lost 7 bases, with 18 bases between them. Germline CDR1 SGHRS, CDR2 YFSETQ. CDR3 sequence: CASSRQSQTGNSPLHF. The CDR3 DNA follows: TGCGCCAGCAGCAGACAGTCCCAGACAGGCAATTCACCCCTCCACTTT.

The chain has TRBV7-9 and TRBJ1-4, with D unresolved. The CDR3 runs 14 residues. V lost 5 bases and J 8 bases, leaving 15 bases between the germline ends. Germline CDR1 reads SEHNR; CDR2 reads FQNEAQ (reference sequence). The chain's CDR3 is CASSQGLQEEKLFF. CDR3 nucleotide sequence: TGTGCCAGCAGCCAAGGGTTGCAAGAGGAAAAACTGTTTTTT.

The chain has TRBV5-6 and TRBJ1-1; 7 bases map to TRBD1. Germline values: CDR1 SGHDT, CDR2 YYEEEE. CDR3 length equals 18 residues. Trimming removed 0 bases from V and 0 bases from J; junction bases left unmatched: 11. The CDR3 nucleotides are TGTGCCAGCAGCTTGGCCGTGCGCAGGGGGTCGATGAACACTGAAGCTTTCTTT. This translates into CASSLAVRRGSMNTEAFF. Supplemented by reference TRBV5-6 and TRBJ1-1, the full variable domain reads DAGVTQSPTHLIKTRGQQVTLRCSPKSGHDTVSWYQQALGQGPQFIFQYYEEEERQRGNFPDRFSGHQFPNYSSELNVNALLLGDSALYLCASSLAVRRGSMNTEAFFGQGTRLTVV.

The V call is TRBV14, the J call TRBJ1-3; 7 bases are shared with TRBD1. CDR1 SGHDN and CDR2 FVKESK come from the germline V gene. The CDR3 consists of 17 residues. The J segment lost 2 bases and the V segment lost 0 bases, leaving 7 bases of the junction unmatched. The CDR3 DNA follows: TGTGCCAGCAGCCAAGATCTCCCGACAGGGACTGGAAACACCATATATTTT. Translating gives CASSQDLPTGTGNTIYF.

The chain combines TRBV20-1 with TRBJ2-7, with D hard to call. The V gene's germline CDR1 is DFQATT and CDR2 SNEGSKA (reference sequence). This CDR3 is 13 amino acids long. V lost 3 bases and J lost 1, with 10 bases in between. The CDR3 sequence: CSARHTYSYEQYF. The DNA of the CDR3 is TGCAGTGCTAGGCACACCTATTCCTACGAGCAGTACTTC.

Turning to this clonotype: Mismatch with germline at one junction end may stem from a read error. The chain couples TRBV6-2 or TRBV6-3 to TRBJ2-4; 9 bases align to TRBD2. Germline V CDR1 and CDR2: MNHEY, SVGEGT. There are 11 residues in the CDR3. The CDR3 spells CASSRTSDWHF. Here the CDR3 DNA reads TGTGCCAGCAGCAGGACTAGCGATTGGCACTTC.

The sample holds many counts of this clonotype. The CDR3, as DNA: TGCGCCAGCAGCCCGGGGGGGTTGGTCAAATACAATGAGCAGTTCTTC. It translates to CASSPGGLVKYNEQFF. The chain joins TRBV5-1 to TRBJ2-1, with 8 positions matching TRBD2. Germline V CDR1 and CDR2: SGHRS, YFSETQ. This CDR3 has 16 amino acids. V shed 4 bases and J 4 bases; nucleotides not matched to a gene: 10.

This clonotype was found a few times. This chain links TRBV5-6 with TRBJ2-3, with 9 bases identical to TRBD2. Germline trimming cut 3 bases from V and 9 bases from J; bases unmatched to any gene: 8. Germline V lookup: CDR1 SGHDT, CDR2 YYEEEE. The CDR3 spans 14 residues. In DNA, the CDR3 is TGTGCCAGCAGCTCTCTGCGGGAGGGCGGGACGCAGTATTTT. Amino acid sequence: CASSSLREGGTQYF.

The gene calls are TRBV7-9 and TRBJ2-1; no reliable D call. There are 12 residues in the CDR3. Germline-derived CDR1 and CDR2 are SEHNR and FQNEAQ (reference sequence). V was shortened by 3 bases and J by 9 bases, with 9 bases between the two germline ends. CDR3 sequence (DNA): TGTGCCAGCAGCTTCTCAGCTGGTGAGCAGTTCTTC. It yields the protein CASSFSAGEQFF. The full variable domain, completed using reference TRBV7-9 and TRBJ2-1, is DTGVSQNPRHKITKRGQNVTFRCDPISEHNRLYWYRQTLGQGPEFLTYFQNEAQLEKSRLLSDRFSAERPKGSFSTLEIQRTEQGDSAMYLCASSFSAGEQFFGPGTRLTVL.

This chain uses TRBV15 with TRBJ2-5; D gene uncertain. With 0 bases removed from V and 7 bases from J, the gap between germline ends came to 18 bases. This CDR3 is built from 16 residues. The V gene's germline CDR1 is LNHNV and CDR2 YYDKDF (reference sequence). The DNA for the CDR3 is TGTGCCACCAGCAGAGATCTAGTAGGTTCGCCCGGGACCCAGTACTTC. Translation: CATSRDLVGSPGTQYF.

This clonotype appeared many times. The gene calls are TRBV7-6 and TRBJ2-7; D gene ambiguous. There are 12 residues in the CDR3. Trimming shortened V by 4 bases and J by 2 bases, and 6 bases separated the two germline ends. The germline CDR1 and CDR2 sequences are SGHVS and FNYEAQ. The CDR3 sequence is CASSSTAYEQYF. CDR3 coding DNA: TGTGCCAGCAGCTCCACTGCCTACGAGCAGTACTTC.

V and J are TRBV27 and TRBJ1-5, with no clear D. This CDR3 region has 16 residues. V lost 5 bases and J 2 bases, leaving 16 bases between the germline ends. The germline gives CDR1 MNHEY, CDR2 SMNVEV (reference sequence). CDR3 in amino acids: CASSLYPPGGNQPQHF. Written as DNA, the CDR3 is TGTGCCAGCAGTCTATATCCGCCTGGTGGCAATCAGCCCCAGCATTTT.

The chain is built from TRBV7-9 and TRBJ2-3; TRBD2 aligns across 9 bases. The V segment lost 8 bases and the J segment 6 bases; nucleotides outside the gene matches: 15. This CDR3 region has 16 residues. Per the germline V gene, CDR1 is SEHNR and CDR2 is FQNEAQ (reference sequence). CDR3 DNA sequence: TGTGCCAGCTGCCCCTTTGCGGGAGGGCCCCTGGATACGCAGTATTTT. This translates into CASCPFAGGPLDTQYF.

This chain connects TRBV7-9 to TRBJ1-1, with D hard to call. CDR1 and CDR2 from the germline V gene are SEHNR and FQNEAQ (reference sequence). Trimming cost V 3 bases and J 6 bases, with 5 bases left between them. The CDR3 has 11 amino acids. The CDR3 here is CASSFGPEAFF. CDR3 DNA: TGTGCCAGCAGCTTCGGCCCTGAAGCTTTCTTT.